These T cell receptor beta chains were read from a single sample in a study of CD8+ T cells in alopecia areata. Using immunoSEQ multiplex PCR, the repertoire was profiled, and TCRdb retains in-frame clones only, with some absent. The sample yields around 97,000 clones, around three fifths seen once. Sample: CD4+ T cells sorted from blood. The receptors were gathered from a human donor in good health. The CDR3 runs from the conserved cysteine through the conserved F or W. A D gene is named only where the DNA matches it firmly. Rows may omit the clone size; those that give it use once, few, many or a size class.

-,TRBV30,TRBJ1-5,TRBD1,CAWGTEVNQPQHF,TGTGCCTGGGGGACAGAGGTTAATCAGCCCCAGCATTTT
-,TRBV30,TRBJ2-1,-,CARARSLANEQFF,TGTGCGCGGGCGAGATCTCTGGCCAATGAGCAGTTCTTC
few,TRBV5-6,TRBJ2-7,-,CASSLMRQAEQYF,TGTGCCAGCAGCTTGATGAGGCAGGCCGAGCAGTACTTC
few,TRBV6-1,TRBJ1-5,TRBD1,CASTPTGARNQPQHF,TGTGCCAGCACTCCGACAGGGGCAAGAAATCAGCCCCAGCATTTT
-,TRBV5-1,TRBJ2-1,TRBD2,CASRSAGGPLQFF,TGCGCCAGCAGGTCGGCGGGGGGACCCTTGCAGTTCTTC
-,TRBV30,TRBJ1-2,-,CAWRQNYGYTF,TGTGCCTGGAGGCAGAACTATGGCTACACCTTC
-,TRBV30,TRBJ1-2,-,CAWSVDSYGYTF,TGTGCCTGGAGTGTGGACAGCTATGGCTACACCTTC
-,TRBV30,TRBJ1-2,-,CAWSVGGRGGYTF,TGTGCCTGGAGTGTGGGCGGCAGGGGTGGCTACACCTTC
few,TRBV29-1,TRBJ1-1,TRBD1,CSVEGPGGKDTEAFF,TGCAGCGTTGAAGGCCCAGGGGGGAAGGACACTGAAGCTTTCTTT
-,TRBV2,TRBJ2-3,-,CASSESPPGVPQYF,TGTGCCAGCAGTGAAAGCCCGCCTGGAGTCCCGCAGTATTTT
-,TRBV6-5,TRBJ1-1,-,CASSSDRAMNTEAFF,TGTGCCAGCAGTTCGGACAGAGCCATGAACACTGAAGCTTTCTTT
-,TRBV5-1,TRBJ2-2,TRBD2,CASTLTSAGELFF,TGCGCCAGCACCCTGACTAGCGCGGGGGAGCTGTTTTTT
-,TRBV2,TRBJ2-3,TRBD2,CAILAGLSTDTQYF,TGTGCCATCCTAGCGGGGCTTAGCACAGATACGCAGTATTTT
few,TRBV7-9,TRBJ1-2,-,CASSFPSGHLGGYTF,TGTGCCAGCAGCTTCCCGTCAGGGCATCTGGGCGGCTACACCTTC
-,TRBV30,TRBJ1-6,-,CAWRLGNSGSPLHF,TGTGCCTGGAGATTAGGGAATTCTGGTTCACCCCTCCACTTT
-,TRBV7-9,TRBJ2-5,-,CASSLYQGPGEETQYF,TGTGCCAGCAGCTTATATCAGGGGCCGGGGGAAGAGACCCAGTACTTC
few,TRBV6-6,TRBJ2-7,TRBD1,CASSYSGQGGREQYF,TGTGCCAGCAGTTACTCGGGACAGGGGGGACGGGAGCAGTACTTC
-,TRBV7-8,TRBJ2-1,TRBD2,CASSRSGGATYNEQFF,TGTGCCAGCAGCCGTAGCGGGGGGGCTACCTACAATGAGCAGTTCTTC
once,TRBV5-1,TRBJ2-2,-,CASSLAGGRAPSELFF,TGCGCCAGCAGCTTGGCCGGCGGCAGGGCCCCATCGGAGCTGTTTTTT